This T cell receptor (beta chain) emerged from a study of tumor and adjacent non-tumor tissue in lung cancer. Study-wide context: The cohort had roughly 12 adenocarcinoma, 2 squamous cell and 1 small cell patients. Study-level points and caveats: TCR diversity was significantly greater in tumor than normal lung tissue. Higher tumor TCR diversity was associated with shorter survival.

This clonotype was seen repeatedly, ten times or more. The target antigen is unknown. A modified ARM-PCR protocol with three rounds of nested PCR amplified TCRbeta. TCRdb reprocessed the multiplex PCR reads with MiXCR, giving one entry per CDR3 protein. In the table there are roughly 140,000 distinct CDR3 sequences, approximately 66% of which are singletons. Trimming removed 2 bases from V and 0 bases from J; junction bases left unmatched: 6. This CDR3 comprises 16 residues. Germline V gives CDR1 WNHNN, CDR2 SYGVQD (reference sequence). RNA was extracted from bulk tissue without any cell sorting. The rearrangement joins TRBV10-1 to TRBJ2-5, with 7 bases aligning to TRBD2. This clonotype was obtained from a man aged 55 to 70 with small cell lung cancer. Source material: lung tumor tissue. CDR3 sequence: CASSEGSGIYQETQYF. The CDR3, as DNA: TGCGCCAGCAGTGAGGGCAGCGGGATTTACCAAGAGACCCAGTACTTC.